One sample yielded the 26 T cell receptor beta chains listed below, sequenced in a study of T cells after posttransplantation cyclophosphamide. Some clones are missing from TCRdb's copy, which holds only in-frame ones; the method was immunoSEQ multiplex PCR. The sample consists of roughly 17,000 clones, roughly 85% of them appearing once. Controls had myeloablative marrow grafts with methotrexate and calcineurin inhibitor, sampled at 1 year. The source was PBMCs, collected after allogeneic stem cell transplant with calcineurin inhibitor and methotrexate. The receptors shown here come from a young adult female patient who received an allogeneic stem cell transplant from an unrelated donor, was CMV-positive, and had acute and chronic GVHD. Part of the T cell pool may stem from the graft donor.

This clone appeared a single time. The chain recombines TRBV7-9 with TRBJ2-3; 8 bases align to TRBD2. With V trimmed by 2 bases and J by 0 bases, 4 bases remained unmatched. CDR3 length equals 16 residues. Germline lookup yields CDR1 SEHNR and CDR2 FQNEAQ (reference sequence). CDR3 sequence reads: CASSLPSSGSTDTQYF. In DNA form, the CDR3 reads TGTGCCAGCAGCTTACCTTCTAGCGGGAGCACAGATACGCAGTATTTT.

The V gene is TRBV30, the J gene TRBJ2-5; 8 bases agree with TRBD1. The CDR3 spans 13 residues. Germline V gene lookup returns CDR1 GTSNPN and CDR2 SVGIG (reference sequence). With V trimmed by 1 base and J by 5 bases, 3 bases remained unmatched. CDR3 residues: CAWSAGGVETQYF. CDR3 DNA sequence: TGTGCCTGGAGTGCAGGGGGCGTGGAGACCCAGTACTTC.

The J gene is TRBJ2-1, the V gene TRBV4-1; 8 bases map to TRBD2. There are 15 residues in the CDR3. From germline, CDR1 is MGHRA and CDR2 YSYEKL. J gave up 5 bases and V 3 bases, and 6 bases lay outside the gene matches. The CDR3 nucleotides are TGCGCCAGCAGCCAGGGAGTAGCGGGAAACAATGAGCAGTTCTTC. Translation gives CASSQGVAGNNEQFF.

The chain combines TRBV9 with TRBJ2-5; the match to TRBD2 covers 7 bases. Germline values: CDR1 SGDLS, CDR2 YYNGEE. The V segment lost 0 bases and the J segment 5 bases; nucleotides outside the gene matches: 4. The CDR3 is made up of 14 amino acids. CDR3 in DNA: TGTGCCAGCAGCGTAGGGGGCGGGAGCGAGACCCAGTACTTC. Translation gives CASSVGGGSETQYF. The whole variable domain, remainder taken from reference TRBV9 and TRBJ2-5, is DSGVTQTPKHLITATGQRVTLRCSPRSGDLSVYWYQQSLDQGLQFLIQYYNGEERAKGNILERFSAQQFPDLHSELNLSSLELGDSALYFCASSVGGGSETQYFGPGTRLLVL.

CDR3: CASSQATTGVTDTQYF. The DNA for the CDR3 is TGCGCCAGCAGCCAAGCAACTACAGGGGTCACAGATACGCAGTATTTT. V and J are TRBV4-1 and TRBJ2-3, with 7 positions matching TRBD1. V gave up 1 base and J gave up 2 bases; unmatched junction bases: 6. This CDR3 region has 16 residues. Looked up from germline, CDR1 is MGHRA and CDR2 is YSYEKL.

The rearrangement uses TRBV29-1 and TRBJ2-2, with D perhaps matching TRBD2 (5 bases). The V end lost 2 bases, the J end lost 1 base, and 8 bases lay between the germline ends. This CDR3 spans 14 amino acids. CDR1 and CDR2 from the germline V gene are SQVTM and ANQGSEA. This chain's CDR3 is CSVELALNTGELFF. CDR3 DNA sequence: TGCAGCGTTGAACTAGCACTGAACACCGGGGAGCTGTTTTTT.

The V and J genes are TRBV6-5 and TRBJ2-2; the match to TRBD1 covers 9 bases. The ends lost 5 bases at V and 1 base at J; junction bases unmatched: 2. This CDR3 spans 15 amino acids. Germline CDR1 is MNHEY and CDR2 is SVGAGI. The CDR3 spells CASSRQGVNTGELFF. The CDR3 DNA is TGTGCCAGCAGTCGACAGGGGGTGAACACCGGGGAGCTGTTTTTT.

The chain joins TRBV6-5 to TRBJ1-1; D call uncertain. Germline CDR1 and CDR2: MNHEY and SVGAGI. V shed 6 bases and J shed 0 bases, with 14 bases lying between them. CDR3 length: 15 residues. In DNA, the CDR3 is TGTGCCAGCAGACCCCAAACACCGATGAACACTGAAGCTTTCTTT. This translates into CASRPQTPMNTEAFF.

The chain combines TRBV6-6 with TRBJ1-2; the match to TRBD1 covers 7 bases. The germline CDR1 and CDR2 sequences are MNHNY and SVGAGI (reference sequence). V was clipped by 5 bases and J by 2 bases; unmatched bases: 5. The CDR3 length is 14 residues. The CDR3 DNA sequence: TGTGCCAGCAGTCGTCAACAGGGGAACTATGGCTACACCTTC. Translating it yields CASSRQQGNYGYTF.

This sequence joins TRBV29-1 and TRBJ2-7, with 7 bases that match TRBD2. The junction had 10 bases not matched to a gene; V was cut back by 4 bases and J by 7 bases. Per the germline V gene, CDR1 is SQVTM and CDR2 is ANQGSEA. There are 13 residues in the CDR3. CDR3 amino acids: CSVGPSGRREQYF. In nucleotides, the CDR3 is TGCAGCGTTGGGCCTAGCGGTCGGCGGGAGCAGTACTTC.

This clone has only a few counts. The genes are TRBV16 and TRBJ1-5; D is unresolved. The CDR3 length is 13 residues. Germline V gene lookup returns CDR1 KGHSY and CDR2 FQNENV. V shed 1 base and J shed 7 bases, with 8 bases lying between them. The chain's CDR3 is CASSQYGNQPQHF. The CDR3 DNA follows: TGTGCCAGCAGCCAATACGGGAACCAGCCCCAGCATTTT.

The chain employs TRBV5-1 and TRBJ2-6, with TRBD2 matching over 8 bases. The V gene's germline CDR1 is SGHRS and CDR2 YFSETQ. The CDR3 runs to 16 residues. Trimming took 6 bases from V and 0 from J; bases not matched to a gene: 5. CDR3 sequence (DNA): TGCGCCAGCACGCGGGAGGCTATCTCTGGGGCCAACGTCCTGACTTTC. It is translated as CASTREAISGANVLTF. Based on the CDR3 plus reference TRBV5-1 and TRBJ2-6, the full variable domain is KAGVTQTPRYLIKTRGQQVTLSCSPISGHRSVSWYQQTPGQGLQFLFEYFSETQRNKGNFPGRFSGRQFSNSRSEMNVSTLELGDSALYLCASTREAISGANVLTFGAGSRLTVL.

This clone was counted a single time. The rearrangement uses TRBV1 and TRBJ1-5; TRBD1 was called by the table and not checked on the DNA. TRBV1 is shown as a pseudogene. This CDR3 is built from 16 residues. CDR3 residues: CTSSQDDRGGNQPQHF. The CDR3 region has the DNA TGCACCAGCAGCCAGGACGACAGGGGGGGCAATCAGCCCCAGCATTTT.

This clone has only one observation. This chain connects TRBV7-8 to TRBJ2-5, with 13 bases aligning to TRBD2. The CDR3 has 16 amino acids. Germline values: CDR1 SGHVS, CDR2 FQNEAQ. The V segment lost 5 bases and the J segment 0 bases; nucleotides outside the gene matches: 3. CDR3: CASSHGLAGDQETQYF. CDR3 bases: TGTGCCAGCAGCCACGGACTAGCGGGAGACCAAGAGACCCAGTACTTC.

The V and J genes are TRBV2 and TRBJ2-7; 9 positions match TRBD1. Trimming removed 6 bases from V and 3 bases from J; junction bases left unmatched: 0. Germline lookup yields CDR1 SNHLY and CDR2 FYNNEI. This CDR3 spans 12 amino acids. In DNA form, the CDR3 reads TGTGCCAGCAGGACAGGGGGCTACGAGCAGTACTTC. Its protein is CASRTGGYEQYF.

The rearrangement uses TRBV28 and TRBJ1-1, with a weak D call TRBD1 (5 bases). V shed 1 base and J shed 6 bases, with 12 bases lying between them. Germline-derived CDR1 and CDR2 are MDHEN and SYDVKM. This CDR3 contains 14 residues. Here the CDR3 reads CASSLSYRTAEAFF. Here the CDR3 DNA reads TGTGCCAGCAGTTTATCATACAGGACCGCTGAAGCTTTCTTT.

The chain recombines TRBV10-2 with TRBJ1-1, with D perhaps TRBD1 (5 bases). The V gene's germline CDR1 is WSHSY and CDR2 SAAADI. This CDR3 region has 12 residues. Between the trimmed V and J ends, which lost 10 bases and 3 bases, there was a span of 12 bases. CDR3 in amino acids: CATSRQHTEAFF. CDR3 sequence (DNA): TGCGCCACATCAAGACAGCACACTGAAGCTTTCTTT.

The chain uses TRBV4-2 and TRBJ2-7; 9 bases fit TRBD1. V lost 4 bases to trimming and J lost 4 bases; unmatched junction nucleotides: 8. In germline, CDR1 is LGHNA, CDR2 YNFKEQ. This CDR3 is 15 amino acids long. CDR3 nucleotides: TGTGCCAGCAGCCTCACCGGGACAGGGATGTACGAGCAGTACTTC. It is translated as CASSLTGTGMYEQYF.

The chain carries TRBV2 and TRBJ2-7, with 7 positions matching TRBD2. V shed 6 bases, J shed 3 bases, and the junction held 20 bases outside the gene matches. Germline V gene lookup returns CDR1 SNHLY and CDR2 FYNNEI. This CDR3 is built from 18 residues. The CDR3 DNA sequence: TGTGCCAGCAGCTTGGTTTTAGCGGGCCTTCCTAAATTCTACGAGCAGTACTTC. It translates to CASSLVLAGLPKFYEQYF.

The rearrangement joins TRBV5-1 to TRBJ2-7, with 11 nucleotides matching TRBD2. The CDR3 contains 14 residues. Looked up from germline, CDR1 is SGHRS and CDR2 is YFSETQ. The V segment lost 4 bases and the J segment 5 bases; nucleotides outside the gene matches: 5. The CDR3 sequence is CASSVRLAGHEQYF. CDR3 sequence (DNA): TGCGCCAGCAGCGTCCGACTAGCGGGACACGAGCAGTACTTC.

The chain carries TRBV4-1 and TRBJ2-7; the D gene is possibly TRBD1 (6 bases). Trimming shortened V by 8 bases and J by 0 bases, and 14 bases separated the two germline ends. Germline V gives CDR1 MGHRA, CDR2 YSYEKL. There are 14 residues in the CDR3. CDR3 sequence reads: CASSAGTLSYEQYF. In DNA, the CDR3 is TGCGCCAGCTCCGCCGGGACACTCTCCTACGAGCAGTACTTC.

The rearrangement joins TRBV18 to TRBJ2-5; perhaps TRBD1 as D (6 bases). CDR3 length: 15 residues. Between the trimmed V and J ends, which lost 0 bases and 1 base, there was a span of 9 bases. The germline gives CDR1 KGHSH, CDR2 LQKENI. The CDR3 reads CASSPPPTGQETQYF. The DNA of the CDR3 is TGTGCCAGCTCACCACCGCCGACAGGCCAAGAGACCCAGTACTTC.

This clone was detected only once. The chain couples TRBV10-2 to TRBJ2-1; 7 nucleotides match TRBD2. Germline V gene lookup returns CDR1 WSHSY and CDR2 SAAADI. Germline trimming cut 2 bases from V and 4 bases from J; bases unmatched to any gene: 11. CDR3 length: 17 amino acids. Here the CDR3 DNA reads TGCGCCAGCAGTGAGCCCAGAGCTAGCGGAGATTACAATGAGCAGTTCTTC. Amino acid sequence: CASSEPRASGDYNEQFF.

The chain carries TRBV5-5 and TRBJ1-2, with a tentative D call TRBD1 (6 bases). V dropped 4 bases and J dropped 9 bases, with 16 bases sitting between them. The germline CDR1 and CDR2 sequences are SGHKS and YYEKEE (reference sequence). The CDR3 is 13 amino acids. The CDR3 region has the DNA TGTGCCAGCAGCCGACAGGCCCGGGATCGCTACACCTTC. Translated, it gives CASSRQARDRYTF.

This chain links TRBV27 with TRBJ2-7; D is unclear. Trimming removed 10 bases from V and 2 bases from J, with 15 bases in between. Germline V gene data show CDR1 as MNHEY and CDR2 as SMNVEV (reference sequence). There are 13 residues in the CDR3. CDR3 coding DNA: TGTGCCACCAGACACAGTGATGCCTACGAGCAGTACTTC. Its translation is CATRHSDAYEQYF.

The chain uses TRBV2 and TRBJ2-1, with 9 bases lining up with TRBD2. V was pared by 11 bases and J by 6 bases, with 11 bases of the junction left unmatched. CDR1 is SNHLY, CDR2 FYNNEI, per germline. The CDR3 spans 14 residues. CDR3 sequence reads: CAGGYSGSSNEQFF. The CDR3 bases are TGTGCCGGCGGTTATAGCGGGAGTTCCAATGAGCAGTTCTTC.